The sequence of this T cell receptor (beta chain) was determined in a study of OX40 agonist ivuxolimab in advanced cancers. The repertoire was sequenced with immunoSEQ multiplex PCR; TCRdb's copy has only in-frame clones and lacks some. The sample gives 65,000 to 100,000 clones, about 86% of which show up once; about 0.8% is in the top ten. Per germline, CDR1 SGHAT and CDR2 FQNNGV. Trimming shortened V by 7 bases and J by 1 base, and 15 bases separated the two germline ends. This CDR3 has 15 residues. This clonotype was obtained from an adult with an advanced solid tumor such as melanoma, head and neck, liver or kidney cancer. The source material was CD4+ or CD8+ T cells sorted from blood, sampled in a trial of the OX40 agonist ivuxolimab. The rearrangement joins TRBV11-2 to TRBJ2-3; TRBD1 or TRBD2 may be the D gene (5 bases each). This CDR3 reads CASNDMGVGTDTQYF. Here the CDR3 DNA reads TGTGCCAGCAACGACATGGGGGTTGGCACAGATACGCAGTATTTT.